This paragraph reports one T cell receptor beta chain. Semi-nested PCR with Nested Universal Primer A followed constant-region reverse priming of full-length variable regions. TCRdb reanalysed the 5' RACE reads using MiXCR and keeps one entry per CDR3 protein. The sample has some 54,000 distinct CDR3 sequences; over 15% are singletons. Losses at the gene ends were 6 bases for V and 12 bases for J; bases not matched to a gene: 11. The CDR3 runs 13 residues. The germline V gene has CDR1 DFQATT and CDR2 SNEGSKA (reference sequence). The chain couples TRBV20-1 to TRBJ2-1; 10 bases agree with TRBD2. Sequenced input: naive CD4+ T cells sorted from blood. Regarding subset: naive CD4+ T cells, CD4+CD45RA+CD25-. This receptor was obtained from a female donor with breast cancer. The CDR3 region has the DNA TGCAGTGCCCCGGGACTAGCGTTCCATGTGCAGTTCTTC. It codes for CSAPGLAFHVQFF.